One TCR beta chain is described in this entry. Its antigen is not known. The assay was immunoSEQ multiplex PCR, and TCRdb's table has in-frame clones only and misses some. The sample carries approximately 23,000 clones, just under 75% recorded once. The record originates from a study of OX40 agonist ivuxolimab in advanced cancers. Overall study: Across the patients, intravenous ivuxolimab was delivered every 2 weeks at 0.01 to 10 mg/kg.

V lost 1 base and J 0 bases, leaving 12 bases between the germline ends. The CDR3 contains 16 residues. The germline CDR1 and CDR2 sequences are SGHVS and FQNEAQ. The study, taken as a whole, reports: Normalized T-cell clonal expansion was also low in some nonresponders. With doses of 0.1 to 3.0 mg/kg, CD4+ and CD8+ blood T cells had undergone clonal expansion by week 6.

This sequence originates from an adult with an advanced solid tumor such as melanoma, head and neck, liver or kidney cancer. The sample was CD4+ or CD8+ T cells sorted from blood, taken in a trial of the OX40 agonist ivuxolimab. The chain uses TRBV7-8 and TRBJ1-1; possible D gene TRBD1, 5 bases. The CDR3 nucleotides read TGTGCCAGCAGCTTAGAGGGACGGAACATGAACACTGAAGCTTTCTTT. This translates into CASSLEGRNMNTEAFF.